This T cell receptor beta chain was identified in a study of beta chain features in type 1 diabetes. Study observations and caveats: In comparison with healthy donors, patients had naive, central memory and Treg TCRB repertoires that appeared more similar. The study found moderately but significantly shorter TCRB CDR3s in all four CD4+ subsets of Type 1 diabetes patients.

Notes on this clone: Its antigen remains unidentified.

Since all of the isolated RNA was reverse transcribed, expressed TCRB transcripts were what got sequenced. Sequencing was performed with immunoSEQ multiplex PCR; in TCRdb, only in-frame clones are kept and a portion is missing. This table holds more than 150,000 clones, less than 9.5% found once. The germline gives CDR1 SGHRS, CDR2 YFSETQ. The junction had 6 bases not matched to a gene; V was cut back by 4 bases and J by 4 bases. CDR3 length equals 14 residues. The sequenced sample consisted of central memory CD4+ T cells from blood. V gene TRBV5-1 combines with J gene TRBJ1-2; 8 nucleotides line up with TRBD1. The clonotype was recovered from a young woman in good health. DNA of the CDR3: TGCGCCAGCAGCACCGGACAGGGTCCCTATGGCTACACCTTC. Protein: CASSTGQGPYGYTF.